The 13 T cell receptor beta chains presented below share a single source sample, sequenced in a study of OX40 agonist ivuxolimab in advanced cancers. The protocol was immunoSEQ multiplex PCR, while the TCRdb copy is restricted to in-frame clones and leaves out a portion. The data show fewer than 85,000 clones, around nine tenths seen once. The material was CD4+ or CD8+ T cells sorted from blood, obtained in a trial of the OX40 agonist ivuxolimab. These receptors came from an adult with an advanced solid tumor such as melanoma, head and neck, liver or kidney cancer.

In its sample, this clone was seen once. The chain carries TRBV6-5 and TRBJ1-4, with TRBD1 identical over 7 bases. This CDR3 spans 14 amino acids. Germline CDR1 MNHEY, CDR2 SVGAGI. Trimming at V came to 4 bases and at J to 8 bases, leaving 7 bases not matched to a gene. The CDR3 spells CASSLRGRGEKLFF. CDR3 sequence (DNA): TGTGCCAGCAGTTTAAGGGGGCGCGGGGAAAAACTGTTTTTT.

CDR3: CASSGRDRLYNEQFF. The CDR3 DNA follows: TGTGCCAGCAGCGGCCGGGACAGATTATACAATGAGCAGTTCTTC. The J gene is TRBJ2-1, the V gene TRBV5-4; 7 positions match TRBD1. Germline V gene data show CDR1 as SGHNT and CDR2 as YYREEE (reference sequence). J was trimmed by 4 bases and V by 4 bases; bases with no gene match: 8. The length of the CDR3 is 15 residues.

This chain uses TRBV2 with TRBJ1-5; 8 nucleotides align to TRBD1. Per germline, CDR1 SNHLY and CDR2 FYNNEI. V gave up 6 bases and J gave up 8 bases; unmatched junction bases: 12. CDR3 size: 15 residues. Here the CDR3 DNA reads TGTGCCAGCAGCTTACAGGGGGTCGGGGAGGAGCCCCAGCATTTT. Amino acid sequence: CASSLQGVGEEPQHF.

The V gene is TRBV7-2, the J gene TRBJ2-2; a possible D gene is TRBD1 (5 bases). Germline assignment: CDR1 SGHTA and CDR2 FQGNSA. The ends were cut back, 3 bases at V and 6 bases at J, with 8 bases in the middle. CDR3 length: 13 amino acids. For the CDR3, the DNA is TGTGCCAGCAGCTTCCAGGGATCCGGGGAGCTGTTTTTT. Its protein is CASSFQGSGELFF. Variable domain in full (rest from reference TRBV7-2 and TRBJ2-2): GAGVSQSPSNKVTEKGKDVELRCDPISGHTALYWYRQSLGQGLEFLIYFQGNSAPDKSGLPSDRFSAERTGGSVSTLTIQRTQQEDSAVYLCASSFQGSGELFFGEGSRLTVL.

The rearrangement uses TRBV19 and TRBJ1-2; tentatively, D is TRBD1 (6 bases). Trimming took off 10 bases at V and 8 bases at J, with 29 bases between the two ends. This CDR3 spans 16 amino acids. Germline CDR1 reads LNHDA; CDR2 reads SQIVND (reference sequence). CDR3 loop: CATDDGTLTSRRGYTF. CDR3 DNA: TGTGCCACGGACGACGGGACATTAACTTCGCGCAGAGGCTACACCTTC. The full variable domain, in which reference TRBV19 and TRBJ1-2 provide the parts outside the CDR3, is DGGITQSPKYLFRKEGQNVTLSCEQNLNHDAMYWYRQDPGQGLRLIYYSQIVNDFQKGDIAEGYSVSREKKESFPLTVTSAQKNPTAFYLCATDDGTLTSRRGYTFGSGTRLTVV.

This clone was seen only once. The rearrangement uses TRBV21-1 and TRBJ1-5. TRBV21-1 is given as a pseudogene. CDR3 size: 14 residues. The CDR3 protein is CASSNRLGEQPQHF. The CDR3 nucleotides read TGTGCCAGCAGCAATCGACTAGGGGAACAGCCCCAGCATTTT.

The sample holds one count of this clone. The rearrangement joins TRBV7-6 to TRBJ1-1; D is undetermined. The CDR3 has 15 residues. V was pared by 1 base and J by 2 bases, with 11 bases between. Germline assignment: CDR1 SGHVS and CDR2 FNYEAQ. In DNA form, the CDR3 reads TGTGCCAGCAGCTTAGGAGCCGGGAGTAACACTGAAGCTTTCTTT. This sequence encodes CASSLGAGSNTEAFF.

This chain links TRBV6-6 with TRBJ1-1; no clear D. CDR1 and CDR2 (germline): MNHNY, SVGAGI (reference sequence). The CDR3 is 13 amino acids. V lost 0 bases, J lost 1 base, and 3 bases lay in between. In nucleotides, the CDR3 is TGTGCCAGCAGTTACTCCACGAACACTGAAGCTTTCTTT. As protein: CASSYSTNTEAFF.

The chain is built from TRBV28 and TRBJ1-5; 7 bases agree with TRBD1. CDR1 and CDR2 (germline): MDHEN, SYDVKM. The CDR3 has 16 amino acids. V lost 6 bases to trimming and J lost 6 bases; unmatched junction nucleotides: 14. The CDR3 protein is CASRHLRQGQAQPQHF. CDR3 DNA sequence: TGTGCCAGCAGGCATCTGAGACAGGGCCAGGCTCAGCCCCAGCATTTT.

This sequence joins TRBV5-1 and TRBJ2-5, with 9 bases lining up with TRBD1. The germline CDR1 and CDR2 sequences are SGHRS and YFSETQ. The CDR3 runs 15 residues. Losses at the gene ends were 0 bases for V and 1 base for J; bases not matched to a gene: 1. The CDR3 protein is CASSLGDRVQETQYF. For the CDR3, the DNA is TGCGCCAGCAGCTTGGGGGACAGGGTCCAAGAGACCCAGTACTTC. Full variable domain (missing parts from reference TRBV5-1 and TRBJ2-5): KAGVTQTPRYLIKTRGQQVTLSCSPISGHRSVSWYQQTPGQGLQFLFEYFSETQRNKGNFPGRFSGRQFSNSRSEMNVSTLELGDSALYLCASSLGDRVQETQYFGPGTRLLVL.

V and J are TRBV5-1 and TRBJ1-4, with 7 bases fitting TRBD1. The CDR3 has 14 amino acids. From germline, CDR1 is SGHRS and CDR2 YFSETQ. The junction had 4 bases not matched to a gene; V was cut back by 4 bases and J by 4 bases. The CDR3 nucleotides are TGCGCCAGCAGCGTGACAGGGTATAATGAAAAACTGTTTTTT. This gives the protein CASSVTGYNEKLFF.

This chain connects TRBV18 to TRBJ1-1; D unresolved. V was shortened by 0 bases and J by 4 bases, with 6 bases between the two germline ends. Germline assignment: CDR1 KGHSH and CDR2 LQKENI. This CDR3 has 13 amino acids. The CDR3 region has the DNA TGTGCCAGCTCACCACCCACCCCCACTGAAGCTTTCTTT. This gives the protein CASSPPTPTEAFF.

This sequence joins TRBV7-2 and TRBJ2-5; tentatively, D is TRBD2 (6 bases). The CDR3 runs 13 residues. CDR1 is SGHTA, CDR2 FQGNSA, per germline. The V gene lost 5 bases and the J gene lost 3 bases, with 10 bases spanning the gap. The CDR3 reads CASSQDYKETQYF. The DNA for the CDR3 is TGTGCCAGCAGCCAGGACTACAAAGAGACCCAGTACTTC.